The present entry profiles one T cell receptor (beta chain) with its context. Its antigen is not known. This record comes from a study of T cell repertoires in cytomegalovirus infection. From the reads, TCRdb called clonotypes with MiXCR, one entry per CDR3 protein. The data contain under 850,000 distinct CDR3 sequences, about 30% of them seen just once; the ten biggest clones take up 15% to 20%. The sample was cultured PBMCs, taken from culture after CMV antigen stimulation. The TCR comes from a human donor in good health (CMV status not recorded). Some clones in this sample may be carry-over from other donors' samples.

The CDR3 sequence is CASSFPGGQASEQFF. CDR3 coding DNA: TGTGCCAGCAGTTTCCCGGGGGGGCAGGCGAGTGAGCAGTTCTTC. This chain uses TRBV28 with TRBJ2-1; TRBD2 aligns across 8 bases. V was pared by 3 bases and J by 9 bases, with 10 bases of the junction left unmatched. Looked up from germline, CDR1 is MDHEN and CDR2 is SYDVKM. The CDR3 consists of 15 residues.